This is a list of T cell receptor beta chains from one sample in a study of blood T cell repertoires in COVID-19. Sequencing used immunoSEQ multiplex PCR; TCRdb keeps in-frame clones, though not all of them. The table lists fewer than 85,000 clones, approximately 80% of them singletons, with approximately 6% in the top ten. The material sequenced was peripheral blood. Every receptor here comes from a woman in her sixties or seventies with acute or convalescent COVID-19. The CDR3 runs from the conserved cysteine through the conserved F or W. D genes are given only for firm matches. Part of the rows lack a size; the others show once, few, many or a class for expanded clones.

D gene: .; clone size: .; J gene: TRBJ1-1; V gene: TRBV9; CDR3 DNA: TGTGCCAGCAGCCCCTCGGGTCGGAACACTGAAGCTTTCTTT; CDR3 protein: CASSPSGRNTEAFF
D gene: TRBD1; clone size: .; J gene: TRBJ2-1; V gene: TRBV5-1; CDR3 DNA: TGCGCCAGCAGAACCGGGACAGGGCAGTACAATGAGCAGTTCTTC; CDR3 protein: CASRTGTGQYNEQFF
D gene: .; clone size: once; J gene: TRBJ1-3; V gene: TRBV7-6; CDR3 DNA: TGTGCCAGCACCCCTTTAGGGGGGGCGGCCGGAAACACCATATATTTT; CDR3 protein: CASTPLGGAAGNTIYF
D gene: TRBD1; clone size: few; J gene: TRBJ1-4; V gene: TRBV5-1; CDR3 DNA: TGCGCCAGCAGCCCCGGACAGGGGACTGCAACTAATGAAAAACTGTTTTTT; CDR3 protein: CASSPGQGTATNEKLFF
D gene: TRBD1; clone size: few; J gene: TRBJ1-4; V gene: TRBV19; CDR3 DNA: TGTGCCAGTACCGGACAGGGGAAAAATGAAAAACTGTTTTTT; CDR3 protein: CASTGQGKNEKLFF
D gene: .; clone size: .; J gene: TRBJ1-2; V gene: TRBV12-3/TRBV12-4; CDR3 DNA: TGTGCCAGCAGTCCCAAGCGAGGCTACACCTTC; CDR3 protein: CASSPKRGYTF
D gene: .; clone size: .; J gene: TRBJ1-1; V gene: TRBV29-1; CDR3 DNA: TGCAGCGTTGGCCGGTCTACGAACACTGAAGCTTTCTTT; CDR3 protein: CSVGRSTNTEAFF
D gene: TRBD1; clone size: .; J gene: TRBJ1-5; V gene: TRBV5-4; CDR3 DNA: TGTGCCAGCAGCTGGGACAGGGAAGGGCCCCAGCATTTT; CDR3 protein: CASSWDREGPQHF
D gene: .; clone size: .; J gene: TRBJ2-1; V gene: TRBV29-1; CDR3 DNA: TGCAGCGTGAACCAGGCCGGCAATGAGCAGTTCTTC; CDR3 protein: CSVNQAGNEQFF
D gene: .; clone size: .; J gene: TRBJ1-1; V gene: TRBV28; CDR3 DNA: TGTGCCAGCAGTTTACCCGGGACACTGAACACTGAAGCTTTCTTT; CDR3 protein: CASSLPGTLNTEAFF
D gene: .; clone size: .; J gene: TRBJ1-1; V gene: TRBV14; CDR3 DNA: TGTGCCAGCAGCCAAGGGTACTTCGGGGCTGAAGCTTTCTTT; CDR3 protein: CASSQGYFGAEAFF
D gene: .; clone size: .; J gene: TRBJ1-2; V gene: TRBV7-3; CDR3 DNA: TGTGCCAGCAGCGACGGACAGACTCTCTATGGCTACACCTTC; CDR3 protein: CASSDGQTLYGYTF
D gene: TRBD1; clone size: few; J gene: TRBJ1-4; V gene: TRBV6-5; CDR3 DNA: TGTGCCAGCAGTTACCAGGGGGCCGGGGAAAAACTGTTTTTT; CDR3 protein: CASSYQGAGEKLFF
D gene: TRBD1; clone size: few; J gene: TRBJ1-1; V gene: TRBV7-2; CDR3 DNA: TGTGCCAGCAGCTATGGACAGGGGTCTGAAGCTTTCTTT; CDR3 protein: CASSYGQGSEAFF
D gene: .; clone size: .; J gene: TRBJ1-5; V gene: TRBV7-2; CDR3 DNA: TGTGCCAGCAGCCCCCGCGGGGGAGGCAATCAGCCCCAGCATTTT; CDR3 protein: CASSPRGGGNQPQHF
D gene: .; clone size: once; J gene: TRBJ1-1; V gene: TRBV27; CDR3 DNA: TGTGCCAGCAGTTTATCTAGGCGAAGGGGTATTGGCCCGAAAACAGAAGCTTTCTTT; CDR3 protein: CASSLSRRRGIGPKTEAFF
D gene: .; clone size: .; J gene: TRBJ1-2; V gene: TRBV15; CDR3 DNA: TGTGCCACCAGCAGAAATGATAACAATGGCTACACCTTC; CDR3 protein: CATSRNDNNGYTF
D gene: .; clone size: .; J gene: TRBJ1-2; V gene: TRBV6-1; CDR3 DNA: TGTGCCAGCAGTGAAGGGGCAGGGGTCGTCTATGGCTACACCTTC; CDR3 protein: CASSEGAGVVYGYTF
D gene: TRBD1; clone size: .; J gene: TRBJ1-4; V gene: TRBV9; CDR3 DNA: TGTGCCAGCAGCGTATATCCGGGACAGGGTGAGAAACTGTTTTTT; CDR3 protein: CASSVYPGQGEKLFF
D gene: TRBD1; clone size: .; J gene: TRBJ1-3; V gene: TRBV7-6; CDR3 DNA: TGTGCCAGCAGCTTAGTAGAGGCGACAGGGGGAAACACCATATATTTT; CDR3 protein: CASSLVEATGGNTIYF
D gene: TRBD1; clone size: .; J gene: TRBJ1-2; V gene: TRBV7-9; CDR3 DNA: TGTGCCAGCAGCTTAGGTGGGACAGATAAGGGCTACACCTTC; CDR3 protein: CASSLGGTDKGYTF
D gene: .; clone size: .; J gene: TRBJ2-7; V gene: TRBV4-1; CDR3 DNA: TGCGCCAGCAGCCGACTCGGGACACAAGTTGACGAGCAGTACTTC; CDR3 protein: CASSRLGTQVDEQYF
D gene: TRBD1; clone size: few; J gene: TRBJ1-2; V gene: TRBV5-1; CDR3 DNA: TGCGCCAGCAGCTTGGACAGGGGCGGTGGCTACACCTTC; CDR3 protein: CASSLDRGGGYTF
D gene: .; clone size: .; J gene: TRBJ1-5; V gene: TRBV30; CDR3 DNA: TGTGCCTGGAGTCTGGACTATCAGCCCCAGCATTTT; CDR3 protein: CAWSLDYQPQHF
D gene: .; clone size: .; J gene: TRBJ1-2; V gene: TRBV27; CDR3 DNA: TGTGCCAGCACCCGAGACAGCCGAGAGCGAAGTGGCTACACCTTC; CDR3 protein: CASTRDSRERSGYTF
D gene: TRBD1; clone size: .; J gene: TRBJ2-2; V gene: TRBV24-1; CDR3 DNA: TGTGCCACCAGTGATTTGCAGGGGGCTTTCACCGGGGAGCTGTTTTTT; CDR3 protein: CATSDLQGAFTGELFF
D gene: TRBD1; clone size: .; J gene: TRBJ1-2; V gene: TRBV19; CDR3 DNA: TGTGCCAGTAGTCCCGGACAGGGGAACTATGGCTACACCTTC; CDR3 protein: CASSPGQGNYGYTF
D gene: .; clone size: .; J gene: TRBJ2-7; V gene: TRBV3-1/TRBV3-2; CDR3 DNA: TGTGCCAGCAGCCAAGGGGCAGGGACATTCGGCGAGCAGTACTTC; CDR3 protein: CASSQGAGTFGEQYF
D gene: .; clone size: .; J gene: TRBJ1-5; V gene: TRBV2; CDR3 DNA: TGTGCCAGCAGACAACAGGATCAGCCCCAGCATTTT; CDR3 protein: CASRQQDQPQHF
D gene: TRBD1; clone size: .; J gene: TRBJ2-7; V gene: TRBV5-1; CDR3 DNA: TGCGCCAGCACCCCCGGGGGACAGGGACCCTACGAGCAGTACTTC; CDR3 protein: CASTPGGQGPYEQYF
D gene: TRBD1; clone size: .; J gene: TRBJ1-1; V gene: TRBV6-5; CDR3 DNA: TGTGCCAGCAGTTACATCGGACAGGGGATTGAAGCTTTCTTT; CDR3 protein: CASSYIGQGIEAFF
D gene: TRBD2; clone size: .; J gene: TRBJ2-7; V gene: TRBV11-2; CDR3 DNA: TGTGCCAGCAGCGCCGGGAGACTAGCGGCCTACGAGCAGTACTTC; CDR3 protein: CASSAGRLAAYEQYF
D gene: TRBD2; clone size: .; J gene: TRBJ2-5; V gene: TRBV5-4; CDR3 DNA: TGTGCCAGCAGCCGAGGGAGGGAAGAGACCCAGTACTTC; CDR3 protein: CASSRGREETQYF
D gene: .; clone size: .; J gene: TRBJ1-2; V gene: TRBV2; CDR3 DNA: TGTGCCAGCAGTGCCGGACTGGGCTCCCTGGACTATGGCTACACCTTC; CDR3 protein: CASSAGLGSLDYGYTF
D gene: .; clone size: .; J gene: TRBJ2-3; V gene: TRBV9; CDR3 DNA: TGTGCCAGCAGCGTAGTAGGCGGTTTGACAGATACGCAGTATTTT; CDR3 protein: CASSVVGGLTDTQYF
D gene: TRBD1; clone size: .; J gene: TRBJ2-7; V gene: TRBV7-6; CDR3 DNA: TGTGCCAGCAGCTTACCCTCCGGGACAGGGTTGTACGAGCAGTACTTC; CDR3 protein: CASSLPSGTGLYEQYF
D gene: TRBD2; clone size: .; J gene: TRBJ2-1; V gene: TRBV10-2; CDR3 DNA: TGCGCCAGCTCCTCCTTCTGGGGGGGTTGGGATGAGCAGTTCTTC; CDR3 protein: CASSSFWGGWDEQFF
D gene: TRBD1; clone size: .; J gene: TRBJ1-6; V gene: TRBV7-3; CDR3 DNA: TGTGCCAGCAGCTTTCCGGGACAGGTCGTGTCACCCCTCCACTTT; CDR3 protein: CASSFPGQVVSPLHF
D gene: .; clone size: .; J gene: TRBJ1-1; V gene: TRBV7-2; CDR3 DNA: TGTGCCAGCAGCTTAGATAGCATGGAGCCTTTGTGGAGGAACACTGAAGCTTTCTTT; CDR3 protein: CASSLDSMEPLWRNTEAFF
D gene: TRBD1; clone size: .; J gene: TRBJ1-6; V gene: TRBV18; CDR3 DNA: TGTGCCAGCTCCCCAATCCAGGGGGCGGCCTCCCGTAATTCACCCCTCCACTTT; CDR3 protein: CASSPIQGAASRNSPLHF
D gene: TRBD1; clone size: .; J gene: TRBJ2-7; V gene: TRBV10-3; CDR3 DNA: TGTGCCATCAGTGGTGGACAGGGGGCCTACGAGCAGTACTTC; CDR3 protein: CAISGGQGAYEQYF
D gene: TRBD1; clone size: few; J gene: TRBJ2-2; V gene: TRBV9; CDR3 DNA: TGTGCCAGCAGGACAGGGTTGGCCGGGGAGCTGTTTTTT; CDR3 protein: CASRTGLAGELFF
D gene: .; clone size: .; J gene: TRBJ1-1; V gene: TRBV4-1; CDR3 DNA: TGCGCCAGCAGCCACCTTCAGGGGTCCTACACTGAAGCTTTCTTT; CDR3 protein: CASSHLQGSYTEAFF
D gene: TRBD2; clone size: once; J gene: TRBJ2-1; V gene: TRBV2; CDR3 DNA: TGTGCCAGCGGGGAGCGAGCGGGGACCTACAATGAGCAGTTCTTC; CDR3 protein: CASGERAGTYNEQFF
D gene: TRBD1; clone size: .; J gene: TRBJ1-1; V gene: TRBV9; CDR3 DNA: TGTGCCAGCAGCGTTGCAACTACAGGGGCTAGCATGAACACTGAAGCTTTCTTT; CDR3 protein: CASSVATTGASMNTEAFF
D gene: .; clone size: .; J gene: TRBJ1-1; V gene: TRBV27; CDR3 DNA: TGTGCCAGCAGTTTTCTTCCCCGCGGACTTAACACTGAAGCTTTCTTT; CDR3 protein: CASSFLPRGLNTEAFF
D gene: TRBD1; clone size: .; J gene: TRBJ1-4; V gene: TRBV19; CDR3 DNA: TGTGCCAGTAGTGCACTCCGGGACAGAAATGAAAAACTGTTTTTT; CDR3 protein: CASSALRDRNEKLFF
D gene: TRBD2; clone size: .; J gene: TRBJ2-1; V gene: TRBV2; CDR3 DNA: TGTGCCAGCAGTCTAGGACTAGGGGATGAGCAGTTCTTC; CDR3 protein: CASSLGLGDEQFF
D gene: .; clone size: .; J gene: TRBJ1-5; V gene: TRBV6-5; CDR3 DNA: TGTGCCAGCAGCTATAGACAAGATCAGCCCCAGCATTTT; CDR3 protein: CASSYRQDQPQHF
D gene: .; clone size: .; J gene: TRBJ1-1; V gene: TRBV6-5; CDR3 DNA: TGTGCCAGCAGAGGGAGGTTGTTGAACACTGAAGCTTTCTTT; CDR3 protein: CASRGRLLNTEAFF
D gene: TRBD2; clone size: once; J gene: TRBJ2-7; V gene: TRBV20-1; CDR3 DNA: TGCAGTGCTAGTGGGTTAGCGGGCCCCCTTAACTACGAGCAGTACTTC; CDR3 protein: CSASGLAGPLNYEQYF
D gene: .; clone size: .; J gene: TRBJ2-2; V gene: TRBV21-1; CDR3 DNA: TGTGCCAGCAGCAAAGAGGGGACAGGGGGCCGAAGCACCGGGGAGCTGTTTTTT; CDR3 protein: CASSKEGTGGRSTGELFF